Here is one TCR beta chain with its context. The table lists this clone with a count of one. Its antigen target is currently unknown. Within one base of it there is no much larger clone, and no base qualities were kept. This record comes from a study of blood T cell repertoires in COVID-19 (dated by TCRdb to about 2020). Notes on the research overall: Samples covering the acute and convalescent phases of COVID-19 were provided by collaborators in the United States, Italy and Spain. The material from the prospective study consisted of cDNA or gDNA derived from T cells, B-cell-depleted T cells, or PBMCs. Subjects who had been exposed to COVID-19, were actively infected with it, or had recovered from it provided the deeply sampled blood TCRbeta repertoires that made up the dataset. The repertoires were released in a freely available public database intended as a resource for research on the immune response to SARS-CoV-2. Samples were obtained from the ongoing ImmuneRACE study (first 160 participants) and from some 1,300 subjects provided by 6 global collaborators. Sample metadata almost always included a de-identified subject ID, COVID-19 status, age in years and sex. HLA class I and class II types, where available, came from metadata supplied by the sample provider rather than from assay-based typing. Broad study findings and their caveats: How much clinical and demographic metadata was included differed by source and by participant, and the metadata was provided uncurated.

Taken from the germline V gene, the CDR1 and CDR2 loops are SGHTA and FQGNSA. Trimming leaves V shorter by 5 bases and J shorter by 7 bases, with the junction holding 16 bases beyond the gene matches. The CDR3 sequence holds 18 residues, the cysteine and phenylalanine included. Only the CDR3 part of the read is kept: 54 bases, read in frame from the first base. TCRbeta CDR3 regions were amplified from genomic DNA using the immunoSEQ Assay, a bias-controlled multiplex PCR. The paper's data handling went like this. The number of nucleated cells in each sample was estimated from the amplification of reference gene primers within the assay. Sequence reads were collapsed and filtered to measure the absolute abundance of every unique TCRbeta CDR3 rearrangement. Productive Simpson clonality was computed per sample as the square root of Simpson's diversity index over productive rearrangements. Entries here come from immuneACCESS through TCRdb and include only in-frame sequences with V and J called. Some clones fail to appear in such tables; in the studies checked, an unresolved V gene covers under half of the shortfall, and the cause of the remainder is unknown. D and trimming were read from the DNA, whereas the V and J calls and clone size are those reported in that table. The sample records 150,000 to 200,000 clones, around 85% of which are singletons. Approximately 11% of the sample rests with the top ten.

Collaborating institutions collected whole blood in K2EDTA tubes following their own protocols. For TCRbeta analysis, collaborator samples were shipped as frozen whole blood, as isolated PBMCs, or as DNA extracted from either sample type. The chain employs TRBV7-2 and TRBJ2-5, with 13 bases matching TRBD2. Sequencing was done on a sample of peripheral blood. This sequence originates from a man between 60 and 70 years old with active or convalescent COVID-19. The DNA reads TGTGCCAGCAGCCTACTAGCGGGAGGGCCGGCGGGAACGGGGACCCAGTACTTC. It translates to CASSLLAGGPAGTGTQYF.